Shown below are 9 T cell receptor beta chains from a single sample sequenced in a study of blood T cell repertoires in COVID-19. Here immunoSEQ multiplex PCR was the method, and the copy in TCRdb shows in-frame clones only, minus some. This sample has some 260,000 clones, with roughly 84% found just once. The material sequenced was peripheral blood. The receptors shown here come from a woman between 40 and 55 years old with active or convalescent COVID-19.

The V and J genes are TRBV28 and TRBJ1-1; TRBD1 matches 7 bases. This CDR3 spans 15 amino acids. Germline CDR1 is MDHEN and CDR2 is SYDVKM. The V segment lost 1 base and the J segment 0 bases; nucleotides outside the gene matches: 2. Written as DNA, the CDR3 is TGTGCCAGCAGTTTATCGGGACAGTTGAACACTGAAGCTTTCTTT. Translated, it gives CASSLSGQLNTEAFF.

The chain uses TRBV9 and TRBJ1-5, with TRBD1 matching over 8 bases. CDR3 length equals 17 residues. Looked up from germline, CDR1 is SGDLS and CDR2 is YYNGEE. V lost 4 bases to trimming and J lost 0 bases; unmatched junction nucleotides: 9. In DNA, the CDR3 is TGTGCCAGCAGCCCCAGGACAGGGAAGATTAGCAATCAGCCCCAGCATTTT. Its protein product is CASSPRTGKISNQPQHF.

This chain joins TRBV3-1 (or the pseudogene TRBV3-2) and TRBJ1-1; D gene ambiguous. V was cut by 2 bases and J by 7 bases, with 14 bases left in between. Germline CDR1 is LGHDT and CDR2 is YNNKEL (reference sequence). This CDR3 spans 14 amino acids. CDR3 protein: CASSQFFNPSEAFF. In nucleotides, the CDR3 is TGTGCCAGCAGCCAATTTTTTAACCCCAGTGAAGCTTTCTTT.

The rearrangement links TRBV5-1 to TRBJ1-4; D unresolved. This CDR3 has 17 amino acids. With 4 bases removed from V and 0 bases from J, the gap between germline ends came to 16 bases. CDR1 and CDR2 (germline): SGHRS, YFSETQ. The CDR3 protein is CASSPFARPSTNEKLFF. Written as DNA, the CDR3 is TGCGCCAGCAGCCCTTTTGCCAGGCCCTCAACTAATGAAAAACTGTTTTTT.

The DNA for the CDR3 is TGTGCCAGCAGGGAGGCCGGGACAGGGGATGGTCAGCCCCAGCATTTT. This gives the protein CASREAGTGDGQPQHF. The J gene is TRBJ1-5, the V gene TRBV28; 10 nucleotides align to TRBD1. V was pared by 6 bases and J by 6 bases, with 11 bases of the junction left unmatched. The CDR3 runs to 16 residues. The germline V gene has CDR1 MDHEN and CDR2 SYDVKM.

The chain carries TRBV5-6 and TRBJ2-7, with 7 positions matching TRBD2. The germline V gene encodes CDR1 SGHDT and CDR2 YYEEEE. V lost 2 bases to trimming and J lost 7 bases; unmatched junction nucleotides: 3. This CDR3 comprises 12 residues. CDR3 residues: CASSLVSGEQYF. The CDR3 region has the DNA TGTGCCAGCAGCTTAGTTAGCGGGGAGCAGTACTTC.

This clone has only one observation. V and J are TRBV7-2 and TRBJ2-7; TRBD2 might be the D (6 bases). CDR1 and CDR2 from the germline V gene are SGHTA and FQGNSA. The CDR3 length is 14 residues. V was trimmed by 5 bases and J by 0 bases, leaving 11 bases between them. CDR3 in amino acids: CASSRRGGSYEQYF. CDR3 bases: TGTGCCAGCAGCCGGCGGGGCGGCTCCTACGAGCAGTACTTC.

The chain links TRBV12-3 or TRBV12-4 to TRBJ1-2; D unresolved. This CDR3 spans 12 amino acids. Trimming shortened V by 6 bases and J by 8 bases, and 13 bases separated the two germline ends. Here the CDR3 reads CASRQWARGYTF. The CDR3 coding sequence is TGTGCCAGCAGGCAGTGGGCTCGGGGCTACACCTTC.

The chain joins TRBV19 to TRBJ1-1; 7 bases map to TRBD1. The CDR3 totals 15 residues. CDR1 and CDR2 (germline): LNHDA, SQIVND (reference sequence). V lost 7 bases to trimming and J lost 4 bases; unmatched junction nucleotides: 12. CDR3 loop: CASTTTGTVGTEAFF. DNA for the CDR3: TGTGCCAGTACCACCACAGGGACAGTGGGCACTGAAGCTTTCTTT.